The source of this T cell receptor beta chain is a study of cytomegalovirus exposure and HLA in healthy donors. Study results and limitations: Accounts indicate the classifier identified cytomegalovirus status with strong specificity and sensitivity.

In its sample, this clone was seen a few times. Its target is unknown. The PCR had 60 Vbeta and 13 Jbeta primers. In the authors' workflow: Per a later analysis, the number of unique TCR beta chains was some 80 million, of which around 9.9 million were shared. Assay: immunoSEQ multiplex PCR; the TCRdb copy retains only in-frame clones and omits some. V, J and clone size are those of that table, while D and trimming were read from the DNA. In the table there are 60,000 to 75,000 clones, roughly 74% of which are singletons. Germline CDR1 and CDR2: MNHNS and SASEGT. V lost 2 bases and J lost 1, with 5 bases in between. This CDR3 spans 14 amino acids.

The TCR was taken from a woman between 25 and 40 years old in good health and CMV-seropositive. V and J are TRBV6-1 and TRBJ2-2, with TRBD1 as a possible D gene (5 bases). Sequences were obtained from PBMCs. The CDR3 DNA sequence: TGTGCCAGCAGTGAACAGGGGAACACCGGGGAGCTGTTTTTT. Protein product: CASSEQGNTGELFF.